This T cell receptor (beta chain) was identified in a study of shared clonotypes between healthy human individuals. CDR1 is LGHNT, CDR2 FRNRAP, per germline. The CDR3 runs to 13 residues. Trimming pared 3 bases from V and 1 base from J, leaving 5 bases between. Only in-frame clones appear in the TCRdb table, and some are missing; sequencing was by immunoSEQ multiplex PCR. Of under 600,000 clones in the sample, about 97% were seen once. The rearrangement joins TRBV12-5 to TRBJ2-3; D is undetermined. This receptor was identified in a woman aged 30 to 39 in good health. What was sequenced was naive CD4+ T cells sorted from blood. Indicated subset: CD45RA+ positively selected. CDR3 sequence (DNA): TGTGCTAGTGGTTTCAGCGGCACAGATACGCAGTATTTT. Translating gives CASGFSGTDTQYF.